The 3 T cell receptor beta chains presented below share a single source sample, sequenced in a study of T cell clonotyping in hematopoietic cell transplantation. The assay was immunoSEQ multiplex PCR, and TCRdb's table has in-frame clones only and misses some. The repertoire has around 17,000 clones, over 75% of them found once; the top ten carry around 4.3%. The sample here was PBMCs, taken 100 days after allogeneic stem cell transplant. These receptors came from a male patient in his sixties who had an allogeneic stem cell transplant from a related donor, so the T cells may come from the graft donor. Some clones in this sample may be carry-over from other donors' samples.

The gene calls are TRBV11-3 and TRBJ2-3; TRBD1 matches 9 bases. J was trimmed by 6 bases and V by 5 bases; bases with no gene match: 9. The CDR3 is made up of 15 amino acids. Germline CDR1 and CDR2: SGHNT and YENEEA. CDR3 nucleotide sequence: TGTGCCAGCAGCCAAGGGACAGGGAGGATTGATACGCAGTATTTT. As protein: CASSQGTGRIDTQYF.

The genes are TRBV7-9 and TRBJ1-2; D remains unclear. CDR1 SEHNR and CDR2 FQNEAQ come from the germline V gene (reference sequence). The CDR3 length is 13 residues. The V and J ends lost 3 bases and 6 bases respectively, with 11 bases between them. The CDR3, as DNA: TGTGCCAGCAGCTTCCCGGGCGTCCATGGCTACACCTTC. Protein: CASSFPGVHGYTF.

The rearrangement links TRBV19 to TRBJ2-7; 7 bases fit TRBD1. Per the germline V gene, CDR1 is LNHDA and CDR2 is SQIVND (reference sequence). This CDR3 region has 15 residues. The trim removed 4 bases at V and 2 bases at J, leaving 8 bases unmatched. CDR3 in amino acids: CASSKRQGNTYEQYF. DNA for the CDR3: TGTGCCAGTAGTAAACGACAGGGAAACACCTACGAGCAGTACTTC.